This record looks at one T cell receptor (beta chain) sequence and its context. These data originate in a study of low-dose radiotherapy and immunotherapy resistance in tumors. Overall study: Cyclophosphamide was given intravenously at 200 mg/m2 every two weeks, and each dose came one day before radiation and immunotherapy. The study gave patients oral aspirin 300 mg daily for four cycles from cycle 1 day 1.

This sample's time point: before trial treatment. There are 15 residues in the CDR3. Germline V gives CDR1 SGHRS, CDR2 YFSETQ. J gave up 4 bases and V 4 bases, and 9 bases lay outside the gene matches. Alpha- and beta-chain coverage of first-strand cDNA came from TRAV- and TRBV-specific primers. The TCRs were subjected to amplification over about 20 PCR cycles employing a constant-region primer in conjunction with a V-primer adapter. TCRdb analysed the reads with MiXCR anew, one entry per CDR3 protein. Here the sample spans about 64,000 distinct CDR3 sequences, less than 30% being singletons. This receptor was obtained from a male donor with rectosigmoid adenocarcinoma. V is TRBV5-1 and J is TRBJ2-7, with TRBD1 matching 9 bases. This specimen was PBMCs, taken before treatment. The CDR3 reads CASSTPGQGIYEQYF. The CDR3 DNA reads as TGCGCCAGCAGCACACCGGGACAGGGTATATACGAGCAGTACTTC.